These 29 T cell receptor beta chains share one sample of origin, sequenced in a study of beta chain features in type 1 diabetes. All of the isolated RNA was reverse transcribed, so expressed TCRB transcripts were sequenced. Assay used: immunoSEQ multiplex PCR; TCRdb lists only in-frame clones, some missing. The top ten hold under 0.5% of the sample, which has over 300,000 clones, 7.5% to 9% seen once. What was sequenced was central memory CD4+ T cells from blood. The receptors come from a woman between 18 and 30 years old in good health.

The DNA of the CDR3 is TGTGCCAGCAGCCCTGACCTAGGAAACACCATATATTTT. Protein product: CASSPDLGNTIYF. This chain joins TRBV28 and TRBJ1-3; D uncertain. V was trimmed by 6 bases and J by 4 bases, leaving 10 bases between them. Looked up from germline, CDR1 is MDHEN and CDR2 is SYDVKM. The CDR3 runs 13 residues.

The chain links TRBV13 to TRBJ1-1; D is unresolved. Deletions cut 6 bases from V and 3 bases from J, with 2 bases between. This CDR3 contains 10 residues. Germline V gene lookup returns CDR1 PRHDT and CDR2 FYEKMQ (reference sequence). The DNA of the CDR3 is TGTGCCAGCAGATACACTGAAGCTTTCTTT. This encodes CASRYTEAFF.

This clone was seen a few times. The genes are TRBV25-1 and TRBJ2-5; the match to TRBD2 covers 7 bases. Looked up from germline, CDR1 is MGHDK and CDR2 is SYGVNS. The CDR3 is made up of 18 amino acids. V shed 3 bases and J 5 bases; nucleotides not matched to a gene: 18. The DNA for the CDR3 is TGTGCCAGCAGTGACCCCAAGGGCGTGCGCGGGAGAATCGAGACCCAGTACTTC. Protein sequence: CASSDPKGVRGRIETQYF.

CDR3 protein: CASSSPGTQETQYF. The CDR3 region has the DNA TGTGCCAGCAGTTCTCCCGGGACCCAAGAGACCCAGTACTTC. The chain carries TRBV6-5 and TRBJ2-5; D tentatively fits TRBD1 or TRBD2 (5 bases each). The germline CDR1 and CDR2 sequences are MNHEY and SVGAGI. Deletions cut 4 bases from V and 1 base from J, with 10 bases between. This CDR3 contains 14 residues.

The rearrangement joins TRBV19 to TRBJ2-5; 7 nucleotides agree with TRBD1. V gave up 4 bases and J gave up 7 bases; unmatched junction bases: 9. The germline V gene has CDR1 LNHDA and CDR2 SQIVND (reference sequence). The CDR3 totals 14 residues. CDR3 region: CASSTGQSGATQYF. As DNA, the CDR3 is TGTGCCAGTAGTACGGGACAGTCTGGTGCGACCCAGTACTTC.

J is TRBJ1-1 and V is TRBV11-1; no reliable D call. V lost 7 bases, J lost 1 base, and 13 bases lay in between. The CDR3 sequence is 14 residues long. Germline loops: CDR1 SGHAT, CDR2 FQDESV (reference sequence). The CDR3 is CASTLRAANTEAFF. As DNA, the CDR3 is TGTGCCAGCACCCTTAGGGCGGCGAACACTGAAGCTTTCTTT.

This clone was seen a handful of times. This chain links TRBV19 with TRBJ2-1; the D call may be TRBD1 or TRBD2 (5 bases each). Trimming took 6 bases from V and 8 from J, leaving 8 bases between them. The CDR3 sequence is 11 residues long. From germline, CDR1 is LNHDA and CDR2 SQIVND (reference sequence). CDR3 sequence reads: CASRRGDEQFF. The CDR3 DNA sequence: TGTGCCAGTAGAAGGGGAGATGAGCAGTTCTTC.

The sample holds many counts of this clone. The CDR3 DNA sequence: TGCGCCAGCCGGACAGGCGCCCGGGATACGCAGTATTTT. Translating gives CASRTGARDTQYF. The chain couples TRBV5-1 to TRBJ2-3; 7 positions match TRBD1. The CDR3 consists of 13 residues. Germline V lookup: CDR1 SGHRS, CDR2 YFSETQ. Losses at the gene ends were 7 bases for V and 6 bases for J; bases not matched to a gene: 8.

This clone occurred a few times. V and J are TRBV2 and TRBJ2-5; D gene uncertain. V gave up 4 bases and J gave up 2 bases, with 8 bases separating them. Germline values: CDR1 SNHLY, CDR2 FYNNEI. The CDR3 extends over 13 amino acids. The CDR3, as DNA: TGTGCCAGCAGTGCTGTGCCACAAGAGACCCAGTACTTC. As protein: CASSAVPQETQYF.

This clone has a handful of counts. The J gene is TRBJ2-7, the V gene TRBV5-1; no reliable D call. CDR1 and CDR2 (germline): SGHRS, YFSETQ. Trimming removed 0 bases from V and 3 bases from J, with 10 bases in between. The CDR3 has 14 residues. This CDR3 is CASSLDSSFYEQYF. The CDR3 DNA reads TGCGCCAGCAGCTTGGACAGTTCTTTCTACGAGCAGTACTTC.

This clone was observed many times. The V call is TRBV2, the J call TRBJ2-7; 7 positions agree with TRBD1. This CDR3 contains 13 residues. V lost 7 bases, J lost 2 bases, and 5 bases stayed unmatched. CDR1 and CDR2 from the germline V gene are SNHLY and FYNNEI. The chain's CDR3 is CASKDRATYEQYF. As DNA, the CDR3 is TGTGCCAGCAAAGACAGGGCAACCTACGAGCAGTACTTC. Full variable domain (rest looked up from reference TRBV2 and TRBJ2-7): EPEVTQTPSHQVTQMGQEVILRCVPISNHLYFYWYRQILGQKVEFLVSFYNNEISEKSEIFDDQFSVERPDGSNFTLKIRSTKLEDSAMYFCASKDRATYEQYFGPGTRLTVT.

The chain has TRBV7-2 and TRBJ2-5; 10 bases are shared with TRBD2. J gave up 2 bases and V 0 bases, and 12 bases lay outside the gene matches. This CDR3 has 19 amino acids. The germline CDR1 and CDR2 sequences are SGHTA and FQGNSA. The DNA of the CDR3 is TGTGCCAGCAGCTTAGCGGCTTGGCTAGCGGGAGTAGAACAAGAGACCCAGTACTTC. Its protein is CASSLAAWLAGVEQETQYF.

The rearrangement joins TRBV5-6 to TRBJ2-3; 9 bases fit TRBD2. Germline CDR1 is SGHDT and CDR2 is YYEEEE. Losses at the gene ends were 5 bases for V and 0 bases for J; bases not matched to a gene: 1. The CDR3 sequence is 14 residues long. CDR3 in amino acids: CASRREGSTDTQYF. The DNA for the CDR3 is TGTGCCAGCAGGCGGGAGGGAAGCACAGATACGCAGTATTTT.

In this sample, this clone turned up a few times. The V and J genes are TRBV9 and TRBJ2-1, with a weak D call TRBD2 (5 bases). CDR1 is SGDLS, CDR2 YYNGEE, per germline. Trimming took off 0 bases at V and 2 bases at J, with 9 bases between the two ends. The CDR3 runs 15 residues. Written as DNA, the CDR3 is TGTGCCAGCAGCGTAGAGGGAGTCACCTACAATGAGCAGTTCTTC. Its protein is CASSVEGVTYNEQFF.

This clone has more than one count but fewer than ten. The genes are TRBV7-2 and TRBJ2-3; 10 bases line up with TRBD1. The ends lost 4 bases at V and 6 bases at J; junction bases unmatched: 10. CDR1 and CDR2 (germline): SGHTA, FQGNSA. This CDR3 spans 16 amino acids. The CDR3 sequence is CASSYGQGVAVDTQYF. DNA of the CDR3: TGTGCCAGCAGCTATGGACAGGGGGTGGCTGTCGATACGCAGTATTTT.

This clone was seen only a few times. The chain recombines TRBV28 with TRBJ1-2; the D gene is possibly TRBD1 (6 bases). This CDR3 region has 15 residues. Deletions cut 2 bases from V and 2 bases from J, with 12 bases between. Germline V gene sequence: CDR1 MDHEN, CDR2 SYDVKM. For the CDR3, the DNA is TGTGCCAGCAGTTTACTAGTCAGGGGAAACTATGGCTACACCTTC. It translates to CASSLLVRGNYGYTF.

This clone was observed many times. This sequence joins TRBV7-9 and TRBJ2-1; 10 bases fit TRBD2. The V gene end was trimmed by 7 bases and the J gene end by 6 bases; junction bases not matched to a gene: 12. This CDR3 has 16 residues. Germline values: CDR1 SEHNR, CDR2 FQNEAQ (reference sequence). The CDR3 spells CASIPDGLAAGNEQFF. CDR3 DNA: TGTGCCAGCATTCCGGATGGACTAGCGGCTGGCAATGAGCAGTTCTTC.

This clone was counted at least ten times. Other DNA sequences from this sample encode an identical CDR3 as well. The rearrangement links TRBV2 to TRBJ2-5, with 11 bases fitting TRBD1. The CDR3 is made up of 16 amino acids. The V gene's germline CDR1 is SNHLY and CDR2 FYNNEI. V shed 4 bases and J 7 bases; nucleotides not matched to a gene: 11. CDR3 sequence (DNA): TGTGCCAGCAGTGTCGAAGGGACAGGGGGTCTCGGGACCCAGTACTTC. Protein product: CASSVEGTGGLGTQYF.

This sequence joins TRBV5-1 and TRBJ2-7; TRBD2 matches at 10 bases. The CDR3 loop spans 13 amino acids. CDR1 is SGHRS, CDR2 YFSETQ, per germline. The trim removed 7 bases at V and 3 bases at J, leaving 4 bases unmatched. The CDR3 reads CASGTSGIYEQYF. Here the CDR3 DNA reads TGCGCCAGCGGCACTAGCGGGATCTACGAGCAGTACTTC.

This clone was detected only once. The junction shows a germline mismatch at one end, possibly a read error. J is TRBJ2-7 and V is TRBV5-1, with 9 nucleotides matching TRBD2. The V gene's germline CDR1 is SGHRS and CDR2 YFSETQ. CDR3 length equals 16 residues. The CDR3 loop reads CASSLGASGVSYKQYF. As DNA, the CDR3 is TGCGCCAGCAGCTTGGGAGCTAGCGGGGTATCCTACAAGCAGTACTTC.

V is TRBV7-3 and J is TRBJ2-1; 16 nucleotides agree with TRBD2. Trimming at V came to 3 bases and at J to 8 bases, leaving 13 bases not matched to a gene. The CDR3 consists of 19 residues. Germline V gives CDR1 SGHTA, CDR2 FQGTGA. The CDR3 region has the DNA TGTGCCAGCAGCTTTGCACCAACGGGACTAGCGGGAGGGCGGGATGAGCAGTTCTTC. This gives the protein CASSFAPTGLAGGRDEQFF.

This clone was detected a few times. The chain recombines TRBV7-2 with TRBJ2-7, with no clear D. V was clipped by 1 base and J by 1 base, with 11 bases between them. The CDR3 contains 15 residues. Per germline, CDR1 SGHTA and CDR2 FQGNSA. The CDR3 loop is CASSLVRGSSYEQYF. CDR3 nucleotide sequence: TGTGCCAGCAGCTTAGTTAGAGGTAGTTCCTACGAGCAGTACTTC.

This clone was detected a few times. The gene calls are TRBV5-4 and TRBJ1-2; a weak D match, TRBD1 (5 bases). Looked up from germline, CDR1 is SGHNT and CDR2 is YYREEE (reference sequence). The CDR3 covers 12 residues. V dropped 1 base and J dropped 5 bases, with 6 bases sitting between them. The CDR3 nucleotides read TGTGCCAGCAGCTTGCCAGGGTATGGCTACACCTTC. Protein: CASSLPGYGYTF.

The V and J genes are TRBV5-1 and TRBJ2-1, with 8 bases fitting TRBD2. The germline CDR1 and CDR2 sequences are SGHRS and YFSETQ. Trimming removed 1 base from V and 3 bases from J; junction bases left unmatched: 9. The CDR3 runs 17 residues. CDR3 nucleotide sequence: TGCGCCAGCAGCTTGCTCCCCCCGGGACTAGGCTACAATGAGCAGTTCTTC. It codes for CASSLLPPGLGYNEQFF.

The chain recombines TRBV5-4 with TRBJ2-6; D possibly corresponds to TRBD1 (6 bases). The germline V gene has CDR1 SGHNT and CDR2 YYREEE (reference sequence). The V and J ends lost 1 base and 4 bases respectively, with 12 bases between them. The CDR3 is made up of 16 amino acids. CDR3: CASSLSGGAGANVLTF. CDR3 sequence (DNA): TGTGCCAGCAGCTTGAGTGGGGGCGCAGGGGCCAACGTCCTGACTTTC.

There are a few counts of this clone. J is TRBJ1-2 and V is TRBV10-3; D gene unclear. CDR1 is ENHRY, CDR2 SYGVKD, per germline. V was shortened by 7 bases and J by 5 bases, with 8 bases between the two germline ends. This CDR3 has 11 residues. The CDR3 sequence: CAITAGYGYTF. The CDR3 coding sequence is TGTGCCATCACGGCGGGGTATGGCTACACCTTC.

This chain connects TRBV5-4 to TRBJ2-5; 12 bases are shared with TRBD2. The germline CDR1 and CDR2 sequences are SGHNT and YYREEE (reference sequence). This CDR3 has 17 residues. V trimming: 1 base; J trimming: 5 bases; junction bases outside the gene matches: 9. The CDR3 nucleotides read TGTGCCAGCAGCTTGTCTTCTAGCGGGAGGGCAAGTGAGACCCAGTACTTC. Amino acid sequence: CASSLSSSGRASETQYF.

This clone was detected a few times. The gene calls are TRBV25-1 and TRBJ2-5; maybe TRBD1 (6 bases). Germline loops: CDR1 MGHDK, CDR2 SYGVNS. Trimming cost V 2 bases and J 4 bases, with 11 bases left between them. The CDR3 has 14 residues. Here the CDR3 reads CASSERGGGETQYF. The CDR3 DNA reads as TGTGCCAGCAGTGAACGTGGGGGCGGAGAGACCCAGTACTTC.

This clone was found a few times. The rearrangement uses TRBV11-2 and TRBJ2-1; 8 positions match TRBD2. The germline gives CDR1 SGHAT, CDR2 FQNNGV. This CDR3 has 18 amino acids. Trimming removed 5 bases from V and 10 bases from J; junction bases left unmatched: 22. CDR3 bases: TGTGCCAGCAGCAAGACATGGGGTATGGGCGAGACTAGCGAAGAGCAGTTCTTC. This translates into CASSKTWGMGETSEEQFF.